These 14 T cell receptor beta chains share one sample of origin, sequenced in a study of molecular identifiers for immune sequencing clone quantification. TCRdb used MiXCR to reprocess the PCR reads, holding one entry per CDR3 protein. The data show about 10,000 distinct CDR3 sequences, with roughly a sixth seen just once and roughly 2% held by the top ten. The sample was naive CD8+ T cells from blood, with Jurkat cell RNA spiked in. Subset defined: FACS-sorted CD8+CD4-CCR7+CD45RA+ naive T cells. The receptors derive from a human donor in good health. Some libraries in this study had Jurkat cell RNA spiked in.

The rearrangement uses TRBV27 and TRBJ2-7; a possible D gene is TRBD1 (7 bases). The CDR3 consists of 14 residues. Trimming pared 2 bases from V and 5 bases from J, leaving 13 bases between. CDR1 is MNHEY and CDR2 is SMNVEV in the germline V gene (reference sequence). In DNA, the CDR3 is TGTGCCAGCAGTTTAAGACTAGGGGGCCACGAGCAGTACTTC. It encodes CASSLRLGGHEQYF.

This clonotype was recorded a few times. V is TRBV7-9 and J is TRBJ1-3, with D possibly being TRBD1 (6 bases). The CDR3 is 15 residues long. The germline V and J ends were trimmed by 6 bases and 0 bases, with 12 bases remaining between them. Germline loops: CDR1 SEHNR, CDR2 FQNEAQ (reference sequence). This CDR3 reads CASSLDRDSGNTIYF. The CDR3 DNA reads as TGTGCCAGCAGTTTGGACAGAGACTCTGGAAACACCATATATTTT. The whole variable domain, filled in from reference TRBV7-9 and TRBJ1-3, reads DTGVSQNPRHKITKRGQNVTFRCDPISEHNRLYWYRQTLGQGPEFLTYFQNEAQLEKSRLLSDRFSAERPKGSFSTLEIQRTEQGDSAMYLCASSLDRDSGNTIYFGEGSWLTVV.

This clonotype was seen ten or more times. The chain employs TRBV11-2 and TRBJ2-7, with D hard to call. The CDR3 contains 12 residues. Germline V CDR1 and CDR2: SGHAT, FQNNGV. V shed 2 bases and J shed 5 bases, with 7 bases lying between them. CDR3 nucleotides: TGTGCCAGCAGCTTACAGCCCGACGAGCAGTACTTC. Translation: CASSLQPDEQYF.

Judged by abundance, this clonotype is medium-sized. V gene TRBV6-1 combines with J gene TRBJ2-7; D ambiguous. CDR1 is MNHNS and CDR2 is SASEGT in the germline V gene. This CDR3 spans 15 amino acids. Trimming pared 7 bases from V and 0 bases from J, leaving 16 bases between. As DNA, the CDR3 is TGTGCCAGCATCCAAGAGGATGGGCCCTCCTACGAGCAGTACTTC. It codes for CASIQEDGPSYEQYF.

This clonotype is deemed medium-sized. The chain is built from TRBV4-3 and TRBJ2-1; tentative D call: TRBD2 (6 bases). With 4 bases removed from V and 6 bases from J, the gap between germline ends came to 19 bases. In germline, CDR1 is LGHNA, CDR2 YSLEER. The length of the CDR3 is 16 residues. The DNA for the CDR3 is TGCGCCAGCAGCCCGTGGGGGGTCCCTGGGGGCAATGAGCAGTTCTTC. It yields the protein CASSPWGVPGGNEQFF.

This clonotype rates as medium-sized. This chain connects TRBV5-4 to TRBJ2-7, with TRBD2 as a possible D gene (6 bases). The germline V and J ends were trimmed by 0 bases and 5 bases, with 21 bases remaining between them. The CDR3 is 17 amino acids. The germline V gene has CDR1 SGHNT and CDR2 YYREEE (reference sequence). The CDR3 here is CASSLEHPGLLIHEQYF. Written as DNA, the CDR3 is TGTGCCAGCAGCTTGGAACACCCGGGACTTTTAATCCACGAGCAGTACTTC.

Many counts were recorded for this clonotype. The chain joins TRBV5-6 to TRBJ1-1, with D possibly TRBD1 on 6 matching bases. Trimming removed 2 bases at V and 1 base at J, with 12 bases between. The CDR3 length is 15 residues. The germline V gene encodes CDR1 SGHDT and CDR2 YYEEEE. The CDR3 protein is CASSFGGQWNTEAFF. CDR3 coding DNA: TGTGCCAGCAGCTTCGGGGGACAATGGAACACTGAAGCTTTCTTT. Supplemented by reference TRBV5-6 and TRBJ1-1, the full variable domain reads DAGVTQSPTHLIKTRGQQVTLRCSPKSGHDTVSWYQQALGQGPQFIFQYYEEEERQRGNFPDRFSGHQFPNYSSELNVNALLLGDSALYLCASSFGGQWNTEAFFGQGTRLTVV.

Remarks on this clonotype: With a much larger clone just one base away, this may be a read error. This chain uses TRBV4-3 with TRBJ2-1; no clear D gene. This CDR3 comprises 14 residues. V lost 1 base and J 6 bases, leaving 10 bases between the germline ends. Germline CDR1 and CDR2: LGHNA and YSLEER. The CDR3 loop reads CASSQVGVSNEQFF. CDR3 DNA sequence: TGCGCCAGCAGCCAAGTAGGCGTGAGCAATGAGCAGTTCTTC.

The chain uses TRBV4-1 and TRBJ2-7, with 8 bases identical to TRBD1. The CDR3 runs 13 residues. J was trimmed by 4 bases and V by 3 bases; bases with no gene match: 2. Germline V CDR1 and CDR2: MGHRA, YSYEKL. Here the CDR3 reads CASSHRGPYEQYF. In DNA, the CDR3 is TGCGCCAGCAGCCACAGGGGGCCTTACGAGCAGTACTTC.

The chain has TRBV6-5 and TRBJ1-1; D is undetermined. The germline V gene has CDR1 MNHEY and CDR2 SVGAGI. The CDR3 has 13 residues. V lost 6 bases and J 8 bases, leaving 16 bases between the germline ends. The CDR3 DNA reads TGTGCCAGCAGCGGCGGCCCTGGGTTAGAAGCTTTCTTT. Its protein is CASSGGPGLEAFF.

In its sample, this clonotype was seen many times. This rearrangement joins TRBV2 to TRBJ1-1; D unclear. V was cut by 8 bases and J by 4 bases, with 23 bases left in between. Germline lookup yields CDR1 SNHLY and CDR2 FYNNEI. This CDR3 is built from 16 residues. CDR3 nucleotide sequence: TGTGCCAGCGACCCTATTCCCGGCGGGAGCGGCACTGAAGCTTTCTTT. This encodes CASDPIPGGSGTEAFF.

The chain links TRBV4-1 to TRBJ2-7; TRBD2 aligns across 11 bases. Germline V gene lookup returns CDR1 MGHRA and CDR2 YSYEKL. This CDR3 comprises 18 residues. V shed 4 bases and J 1 base; nucleotides not matched to a gene: 12. The CDR3 DNA reads TGCGCCAGCAGCCTACAATTCCCGACTAGCGGGATGTCCTACGAGCAGTACTTC. Translating it yields CASSLQFPTSGMSYEQYF.

In the case of this clonotype: One junction end disagrees with the germline gene, perhaps due to a read error. The J gene is TRBJ2-7, the V gene TRBV25-1, with 8 bases lining up with TRBD1. The CDR3 consists of 14 residues. Looked up from germline, CDR1 is MGHDK and CDR2 is SYGVNS. The CDR3 bases are TGTGCCAGCAGCGTCTTTGGGACAGGCTACGAGCGGTACTTC. Protein sequence: CASSVFGTGYERYF.

This clonotype was counted at least ten times. CDR3 coding DNA: TGCAGTGCTAGGATTAGCGGGCGATACGAGCAGTACTTC. This sequence encodes CSARISGRYEQYF. V gene TRBV20-1 combines with J gene TRBJ2-7; 7 bases are shared with TRBD2. The V gene end was trimmed by 3 bases and the J gene end by 4 bases; junction bases not matched to a gene: 6. Looked up from germline, CDR1 is DFQATT and CDR2 is SNEGSKA (reference sequence). This CDR3 contains 13 residues.